The 4 T cell receptor beta chains in this list originate from one sample, sequenced in a study of blood T cells in healthy people across ages. A sample-barcoded 5' primer and a J-beta primer mix were used in a second PCR of about 7 to 12 cycles. TCRdb re-analysed the 5' RACE reads in MiXCR, keeping a single row per CDR3 protein. Among around 970,000 distinct CDR3 sequences listed, around 54% were seen once. The sample consisted of blood. The receptors were gathered from an older woman in good health.

The chain links TRBV27 to TRBJ2-4, with D possibly called TRBD1 or TRBD2 (5 bases each). Judging by the DNA end, TRBJ2-7 fits better; the J call may be wrong. Germline CDR1 and CDR2: MNHEY and SMNVEV (reference sequence). The CDR3 is made up of 14 amino acids. CDR3 sequence reads: CASSPGTLGYEQYF. CDR3 bases: TGTGCCAGCAGCCCGGGGACCCTGGGCTACGAGCAGTACTTC.

CDR3 sequence reads: CASSRVTSGGKQYF. The CDR3 nucleotides read TGTGCCAGCAGCCGAGTGACTAGCGGCGGTAAGCAGTACTTC. The J gene is TRBJ2-7, the V gene TRBV3-1, with 9 bases fitting TRBD2. CDR1 and CDR2 from the germline V gene are LGHDT and YNNKEL (reference sequence). V dropped 4 bases and J dropped 8; count of bases not matched to a gene: 9. The CDR3 consists of 14 residues.

This chain connects TRBV6-5 to TRBJ2-1; no reliable D call. Germline CDR1 is MNHEY and CDR2 is SVGAGI. V was trimmed by 5 bases and J by 15 bases, leaving 20 bases between them. The CDR3 has 13 amino acids. The CDR3 nucleotides are TGTGCCAGCAGTCCTGAAATCAGTTCTCGGTCGTTCTTC. Its translation is CASSPEISSRSFF.

This clonotype was seen ten or more times. The CDR3 DNA reads as TGTGCCAGCAGACAGACAGGGGGTAACTACGAGCAGTACTTC. Its protein product is CASRQTGGNYEQYF. This chain connects TRBV12-3 or TRBV12-4 to TRBJ2-7; 9 positions agree with TRBD1. The CDR3 has 14 amino acids. Germline trimming cut 6 bases from V and 3 bases from J; bases unmatched to any gene: 6.